This T cell receptor (beta chain) was captured in a study of regulatory T cells in long-lasting Graves disease. The length of the CDR3 is 14 residues. V was shortened by 11 bases and J by 4 bases, with 20 bases between the two germline ends. Germline CDR1 SEHNR, CDR2 FQNEAQ (reference sequence). Libraries of TCR beta came from iRepertoire HTBI primers plus Arm-PCR of CDR3 regions. TCRdb re-analysed the multiplex PCR reads in MiXCR, keeping a single row per CDR3 protein. There are 540,000 or so distinct CDR3 sequences in the sample; approximately 15% occur only once, and roughly a tenth lies in the top ten. Time point noted: newly diagnosed GD, antithyroid drugs for less than 3 months. Researchers made the TCR library from RNA that was extracted from PBMCs. The data were also submitted as part of a second study, on T cells in Graves' hyperthyroidism and ophthalmopathy.

The sequencing here drew on peripheral blood mononuclear cells (PBMCs), taken at new diagnosis, from a patient treated with antithyroid drugs. The chain is built from TRBV7-9 and TRBJ1-2; a possible D gene is TRBD1 (5 bases). This clonotype was obtained from a man under 40 with Graves disease. The CDR3 protein is CADEDLGGFYGYTF. The CDR3 DNA sequence: TGTGCCGATGAAGATCTGGGGGGGTTCTATGGCTACACCTTC.